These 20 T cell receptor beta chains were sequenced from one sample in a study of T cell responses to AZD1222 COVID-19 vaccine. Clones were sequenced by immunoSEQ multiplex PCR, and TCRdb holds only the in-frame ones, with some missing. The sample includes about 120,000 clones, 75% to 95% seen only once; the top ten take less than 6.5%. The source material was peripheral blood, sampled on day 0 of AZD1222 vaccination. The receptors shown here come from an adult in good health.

The CDR3 region has the DNA TGTGCCAGCAGCCGCAGGGAAGAAGCTTTCTTT. Its protein is CASSRREEAFF. The rearrangement links TRBV3-1 (or the pseudogene TRBV3-2) to TRBJ1-1; possible D gene TRBD1, 5 bases. The V end was cut by 4 bases, the J end by 8 bases, with 8 bases between. CDR3 length: 11 residues. Germline V gene data show CDR1 as LGHDT and CDR2 as YNNKEL (reference sequence).

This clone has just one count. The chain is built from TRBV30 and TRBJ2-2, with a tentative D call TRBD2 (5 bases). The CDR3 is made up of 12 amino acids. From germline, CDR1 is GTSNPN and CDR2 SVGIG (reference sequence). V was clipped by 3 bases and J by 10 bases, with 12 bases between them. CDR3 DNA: TGTGCCTGGAGCGGACTGGGTGCGGAGCTGTTTTTT. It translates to CAWSGLGAELFF.

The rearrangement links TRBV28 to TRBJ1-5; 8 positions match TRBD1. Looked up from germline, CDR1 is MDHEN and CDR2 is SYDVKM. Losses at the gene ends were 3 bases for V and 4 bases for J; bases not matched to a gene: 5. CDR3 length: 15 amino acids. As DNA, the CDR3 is TGTGCCAGCAGTTTTGGACAGGGTCGTAATCAGCCCCAGCATTTT. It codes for CASSFGQGRNQPQHF.

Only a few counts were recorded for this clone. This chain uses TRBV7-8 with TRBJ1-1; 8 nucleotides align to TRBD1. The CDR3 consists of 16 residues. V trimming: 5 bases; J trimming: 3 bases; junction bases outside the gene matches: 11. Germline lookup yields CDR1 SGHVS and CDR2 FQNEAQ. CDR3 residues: CASSRIRDRWDTEAFF. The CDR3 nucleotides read TGTGCCAGCAGCCGTATACGGGACAGGTGGGACACTGAAGCTTTCTTT.

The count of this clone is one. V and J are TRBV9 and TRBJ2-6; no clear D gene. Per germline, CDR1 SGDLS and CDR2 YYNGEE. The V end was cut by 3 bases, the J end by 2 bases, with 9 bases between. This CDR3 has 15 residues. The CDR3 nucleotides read TGTGCCAGCAGCGGTCGAAATCCTGGGGCCAACGTCCTGACTTTC. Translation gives CASSGRNPGANVLTF.

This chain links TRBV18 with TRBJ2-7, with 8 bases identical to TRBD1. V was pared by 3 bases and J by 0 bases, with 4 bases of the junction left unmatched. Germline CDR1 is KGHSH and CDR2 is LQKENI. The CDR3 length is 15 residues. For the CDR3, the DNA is TGTGCCAGCTCACCCCCGGGACAGGACTCCTACGAGCAGTACTTC. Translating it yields CASSPPGQDSYEQYF.

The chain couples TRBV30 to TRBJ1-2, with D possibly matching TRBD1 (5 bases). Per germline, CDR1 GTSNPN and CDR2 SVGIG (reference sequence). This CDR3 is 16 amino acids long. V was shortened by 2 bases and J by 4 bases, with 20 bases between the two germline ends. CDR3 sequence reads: CAWSSPGLEGAYGYTF. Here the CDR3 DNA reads TGTGCCTGGAGTTCCCCGGGACTCGAAGGAGCCTATGGCTACACCTTC.

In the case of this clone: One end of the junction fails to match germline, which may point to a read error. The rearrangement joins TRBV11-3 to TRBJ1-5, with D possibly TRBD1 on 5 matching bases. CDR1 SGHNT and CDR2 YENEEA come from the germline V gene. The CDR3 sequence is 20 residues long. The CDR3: CASSLETLNPKQVKNQPQHF. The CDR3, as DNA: TGTGCCAGCAGCCTAGAGACGCTGAACCCTAAACAGGTCAAGAATCAGCCCCAGCATTTT.

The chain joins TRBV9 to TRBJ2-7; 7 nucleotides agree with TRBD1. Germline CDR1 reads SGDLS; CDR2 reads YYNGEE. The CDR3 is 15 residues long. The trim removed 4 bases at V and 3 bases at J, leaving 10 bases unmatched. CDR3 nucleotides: TGTGCCAGCAGCCCCACAGGGGTAGTGGGCTACGAGCAGTACTTC. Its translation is CASSPTGVVGYEQYF.

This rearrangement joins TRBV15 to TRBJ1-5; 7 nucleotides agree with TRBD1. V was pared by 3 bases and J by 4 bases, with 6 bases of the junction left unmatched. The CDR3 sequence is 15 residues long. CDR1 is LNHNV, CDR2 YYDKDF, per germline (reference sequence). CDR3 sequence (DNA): TGTGCCACCAGCAGGACAGGGTCCAGGAATCAGCCCCAGCATTTT. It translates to CATSRTGSRNQPQHF. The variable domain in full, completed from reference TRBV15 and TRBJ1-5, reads DAMVIQNPRYQVTQFGKPVTLSCSQTLNHNVMYWYQQKSSQAPKLLFHYYDKDFNNEADTPDNFQSRRPNTSFCFLDIRSPGLGDTAMYLCATSRTGSRNQPQHFGDGTRLSIL.

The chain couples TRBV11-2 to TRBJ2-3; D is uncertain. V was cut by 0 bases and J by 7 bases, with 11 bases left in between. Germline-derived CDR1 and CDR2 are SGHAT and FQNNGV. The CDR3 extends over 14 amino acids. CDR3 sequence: CASSLEPGKHTQYF. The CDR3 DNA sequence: TGTGCCAGCAGCTTAGAGCCGGGCAAGCATACGCAGTATTTT.

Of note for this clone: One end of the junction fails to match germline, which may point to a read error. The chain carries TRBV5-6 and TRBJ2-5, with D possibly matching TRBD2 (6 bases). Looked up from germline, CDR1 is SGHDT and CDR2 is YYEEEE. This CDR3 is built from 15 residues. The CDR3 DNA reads TGTGCCAGCAGATTGGAAAGCCGGGGGTGGGAGACCCAGTACTTC. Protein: CASRLESRGWETQYF.

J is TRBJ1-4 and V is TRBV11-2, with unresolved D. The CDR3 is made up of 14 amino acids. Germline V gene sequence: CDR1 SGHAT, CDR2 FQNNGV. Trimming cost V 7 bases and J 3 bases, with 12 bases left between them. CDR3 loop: CASTTTPANEKLFF. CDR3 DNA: TGTGCCAGCACCACGACACCAGCTAATGAAAAACTGTTTTTT.

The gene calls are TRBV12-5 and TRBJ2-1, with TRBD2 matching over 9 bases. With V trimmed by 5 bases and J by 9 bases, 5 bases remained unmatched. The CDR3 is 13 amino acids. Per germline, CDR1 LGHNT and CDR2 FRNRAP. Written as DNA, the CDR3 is TGTGCTAGTGGTCTTAGCGGGAGAGGTGAGCAGTTCTTC. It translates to CASGLSGRGEQFF. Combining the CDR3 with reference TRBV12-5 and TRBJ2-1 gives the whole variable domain DARVTQTPRHKVTEMGQEVTMRCQPILGHNTVFWYRQTMMQGLELLAYFRNRAPLDDSGMPKDRFSAEMPDATLATLKIQPSEPRDSAVYFCASGLSGRGEQFFGPGTRLTVL.

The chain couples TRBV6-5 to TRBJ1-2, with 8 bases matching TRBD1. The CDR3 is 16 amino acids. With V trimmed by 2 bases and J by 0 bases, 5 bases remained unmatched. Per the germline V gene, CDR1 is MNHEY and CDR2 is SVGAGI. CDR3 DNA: TGTGCCAGCAGTTACCGGATACAGGGGGCTAACTATGGCTACACCTTC. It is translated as CASSYRIQGANYGYTF.

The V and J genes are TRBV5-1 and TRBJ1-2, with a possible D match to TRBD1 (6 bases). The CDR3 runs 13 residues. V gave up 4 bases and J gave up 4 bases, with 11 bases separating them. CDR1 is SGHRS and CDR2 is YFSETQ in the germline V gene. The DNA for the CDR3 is TGCGCCAGCAGCCAACAGGGAATCTATGGCTACACCTTC. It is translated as CASSQQGIYGYTF. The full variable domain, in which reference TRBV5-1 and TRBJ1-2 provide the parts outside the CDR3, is KAGVTQTPRYLIKTRGQQVTLSCSPISGHRSVSWYQQTPGQGLQFLFEYFSETQRNKGNFPGRFSGRQFSNSRSEMNVSTLELGDSALYLCASSQQGIYGYTFGSGTRLTVV.

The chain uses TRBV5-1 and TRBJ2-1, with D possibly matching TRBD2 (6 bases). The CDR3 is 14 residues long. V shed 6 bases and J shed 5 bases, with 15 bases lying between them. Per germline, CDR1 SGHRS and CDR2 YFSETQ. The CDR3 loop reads CASTHPSGDNEQFF. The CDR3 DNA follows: TGCGCCAGCACCCACCCCTCGGGGGACAATGAGCAGTTCTTC.

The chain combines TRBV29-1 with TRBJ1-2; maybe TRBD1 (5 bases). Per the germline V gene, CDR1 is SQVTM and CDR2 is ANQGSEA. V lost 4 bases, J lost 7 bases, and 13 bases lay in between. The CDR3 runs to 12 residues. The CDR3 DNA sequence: TGCAGCGTTGGGCGTTTGCAGGGTGGCTACACCTTC. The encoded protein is CSVGRLQGGYTF.

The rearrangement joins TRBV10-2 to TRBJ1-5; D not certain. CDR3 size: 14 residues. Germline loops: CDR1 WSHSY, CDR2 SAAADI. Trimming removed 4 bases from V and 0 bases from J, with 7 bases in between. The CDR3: CASSVEYSNQPQHF. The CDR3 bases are TGCGCCAGCAGTGTTGAATATAGCAATCAGCCCCAGCATTTT.

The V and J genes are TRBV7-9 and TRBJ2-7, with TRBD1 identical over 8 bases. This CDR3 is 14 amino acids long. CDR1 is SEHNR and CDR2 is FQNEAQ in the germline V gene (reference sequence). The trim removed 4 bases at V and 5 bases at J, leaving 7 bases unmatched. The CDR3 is CASSSTGGLNEQYF. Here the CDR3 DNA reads TGTGCCAGCAGCTCCACAGGGGGTCTGAACGAGCAGTACTTC.